A selection of T cell receptor beta chains follows, all from one sample in a study of cytomegalovirus exposure and HLA in healthy donors. Generated by immunoSEQ multiplex PCR, the TCRdb table keeps only in-frame clones and is missing some. The table records 150,000 to 200,000 clones, 80% of them present only once. Sequencing used PBMCs. Receptors originate from a young man in good health and CMV-seropositive. Each CDR3 is given with its conserved first and last residue. Each record gives: J gene, clone size, V gene, CDR3 length, D gene, CDR3 protein, CDR3 DNA. The D gene is left open where the match is weak. For some rows the clone size is stated as once, few or many, or as a class when expanded; others skip it.

>TRBJ1-3|.|TRBV5-5|17|.
CASSLQTGHPSGNTIYF
TGTGCCAGCAGCTTGCAGACAGGCCACCCCTCTGGAAACACCATATATTTT
>TRBJ2-5|.|TRBV15|15|.
CATSYSPGIGETQYF
TGTGCCACCAGCTATTCGCCAGGGATTGGAGAGACCCAGTACTTC
>TRBJ1-2|.|TRBV6-5|13|.
CASSQRSGYGYTF
TGTGCCAGCAGTCAGCGGTCCGGCTATGGCTACACCTTC
>TRBJ1-4|.|TRBV5-5|13|.
CASSSGVARGLFF
TGTGCCAGCAGCTCAGGAGTTGCCAGGGGACTGTTTTTT
>TRBJ1-1|.|TRBV11-2|17|.
CASSFPPVGGALTEAFF
TGTGCCAGCAGCTTCCCACCCGTGGGGGGGGCGCTTACTGAAGCTTTCTTT
>TRBJ2-1|.|TRBV5-6|12|TRBD1
CASSEGQMEQFF
TGTGCCAGCAGCGAGGGACAGATGGAGCAGTTCTTC
>TRBJ1-2|.|TRBV28|14|.
CASSLIQFNYGYTF
TGTGCCAGCAGTTTAATCCAGTTCAACTATGGCTACACCTTC
>TRBJ1-5|.|TRBV19|15|.
CASSIFARDNQPQHF
TGTGCCAGTAGTATCTTCGCCAGGGACAATCAGCCCCAGCATTTT
>TRBJ2-7|.|TRBV11-2|16|TRBD1
CASSLDTTGVSYEQYF
TGTGCCAGCAGCTTAGATACAACAGGGGTCTCCTACGAGCAGTACTTC
>TRBJ2-1|.|TRBV9|15|.
CASSYRSSSYNEQFF
TGTGCCAGCAGCTACCGGAGCAGCTCCTACAATGAGCAGTTCTTC
>TRBJ1-6|.|TRBV30|13|.
CAWSDNRNSPLHF
TGTGCCTGGAGTGACAACAGGAATTCACCCCTCCACTTT
>TRBJ1-3|few|TRBV2|15|TRBD1
CATSVGGDSGNTIYF
TGTGCCACCTCGGTAGGGGGCGACTCTGGAAACACCATATATTTT
>TRBJ2-2|.|TRBV6-6|16|.
CASSYSWGGQGGELFF
TGTGCCAGCAGTTACTCGTGGGGGGGCCAAGGCGGGGAGCTGTTTTTT
>TRBJ1-2|.|TRBV4-2|14|.
CASSLGAANYGYTF
TGTGCCAGCAGCCTAGGCGCGGCTAACTATGGCTACACCTTC
>TRBJ1-2|.|TRBV5-6|12|.
CASSLGQAPLAF
TGTGCCAGCAGCTTGGGGCAGGCCCCTTTGGCCTTC
>TRBJ2-7|.|TRBV7-9|16|TRBD1
CASSSWTGTGGREQYF
TGTGCCAGCAGCTCTTGGACCGGGACAGGGGGCAGGGAGCAGTACTTC
>TRBJ2-2|.|TRBV18|18|TRBD2
CASSPPFGGGTNTGELFF
TGTGCCAGCTCACCACCTTTTGGCGGGGGGACGAACACCGGGGAGCTGTTTTTT
>TRBJ1-4|.|TRBV6-4|15|.
CASSDSQATNEKLFF
TGTGCCAGCAGTGACTCGCAGGCAACTAATGAAAAACTGTTTTTT
>TRBJ1-5|.|TRBV6-1|14|.
CATSPDNSNQPQHF
TGTGCCACTTCCCCAGATAATAGCAATCAGCCCCAGCATTTT
>TRBJ2-1|once|TRBV7-9|11|TRBD2
CASSLEGGKFF
TGTGCCAGCAGCTTAGAGGGAGGGAAGTTCTTC
>TRBJ2-7|.|TRBV2|14|TRBD1
CASSGDRVIEPQYF
TGTGCCAGCAGCGGGGACAGGGTAATCGAGCCGCAGTACTTC
>TRBJ2-3|few|TRBV5-6|16|.
CASSLAGRPEGDTQYF
TGTGCCAGCAGCTTGGCAGGGAGGCCCGAAGGAGATACGCAGTATTTT
>TRBJ2-3|.|TRBV4-1|15|TRBD2
CASSQAGLLTDTQYF
TGCGCCAGCAGCCAAGCGGGACTACTCACAGATACGCAGTATTTT
>TRBJ2-1|.|TRBV5-1|13|.
CASSWRTANEQFF
TGCGCCAGCAGCTGGAGGACAGCTAATGAGCAGTTCTTC
>TRBJ2-6|.|TRBV18|18|.
CASSPTGEEPPGANVLTF
TGTGCCAGCTCACCCACCGGTGAGGAGCCCCCTGGGGCCAACGTCCTGACTTTC
>TRBJ2-7|.|TRBV13|14|.
CASSPRGNPYEQYF
TGTGCCAGCAGCCCCAGAGGGAATCCCTACGAGCAGTACTTC
>TRBJ1-5|.|TRBV28|14|.
CASSSTLDSQPQHF
TGTGCCAGCAGTTCCACCCTGGACAGTCAGCCCCAGCATTTT
>TRBJ1-1|.|TRBV4-3|15|.
CASSQDTGRNTEAFF
TGCGCCAGCAGCCAAGATACAGGGAGGAACACTGAAGCTTTCTTT
>TRBJ2-3|.|TRBV6-1|15|.
CASSEGQASTDTQYF
TGTGCCAGCAGTGAAGGGCAGGCTAGCACAGATACGCAGTATTTT
>TRBJ2-5|few|TRBV10-3|16|TRBD1
CAISEQKQGVEETQYF
TGTGCCATCAGCGAGCAAAAACAGGGGGTTGAGGAGACCCAGTACTTC
>TRBJ1-5|.|TRBV7-9|14|TRBD1
CASSPGQGIQPQHF
TGTGCCAGCAGCCCTGGACAGGGTATCCAGCCCCAGCATTTT
>TRBJ1-4|.|TRBV27|15|TRBD1
CASSLTGGFSEKLFF
TGTGCCAGCAGTTTGACAGGGGGATTCAGCGAAAAACTGTTTTTT
>TRBJ1-3|.|TRBV2|15|.
CASSIPGERGNTIYF
TGTGCCAGCAGTATTCCAGGGGAGAGGGGAAACACCATATATTTT
>TRBJ2-3|medium-sized|TRBV2|12|.
CASSVIGDTQYF
TGTGCCAGCAGTGTGATCGGAGATACGCAGTATTTT
>TRBJ2-2|once|TRBV6-5|15|TRBD2
CASTDGGRDTGELFF
TGTGCCAGCACCGACGGGGGGAGGGACACCGGGGAGCTGTTTTTT
>TRBJ2-1|.|TRBV15|14|.
CATSRVAGANEQFF
TGTGCCACCAGCAGAGTGGCAGGGGCCAATGAGCAGTTCTTC
>TRBJ2-3|.|TRBV30|14|TRBD1
CAWSGQGGTDTQYF
TGTGCCTGGAGTGGACAGGGGGGCACAGATACGCAGTATTTT
>TRBJ2-3|.|TRBV9|14|TRBD1
CASSARQGADTQYF
TGTGCCAGCAGCGCAAGACAGGGCGCAGATACGCAGTATTTT
>TRBJ2-7|.|TRBV28|15|TRBD1
CASSVGTGYAYEQYF
TGTGCCAGCAGTGTCGGGACAGGTTATGCCTACGAGCAGTACTTC
>TRBJ2-3|.|TRBV27|11|.
CASGHTDTQYF
TGTGCCAGCGGACACACAGATACGCAGTATTTT
>TRBJ1-2|once|TRBV29-1|13|TRBD1
CSPVDRNNYGYTF
TGCAGCCCGGTGGACAGGAACAACTATGGCTACACCTTC
>TRBJ1-2|few|TRBV28|15|TRBD1
CASRGTGIMDYGYTF
TGTGCCAGCCGAGGGACAGGTATTATGGACTATGGCTACACCTTC